Listed below are T cell receptor beta chains from one sample, sequenced in a study of technical replicates of blood from a few donors. TCRdb keeps only in-frame clones here, not all; method: immunoSEQ multiplex PCR. This table has just over 55,000 clones, around 93% appearing once. The sequencing sample was made of PBMCs. The origin of the receptors is a human donor in good health. Some clones in this sample may be carry-over from other donors' samples. CDR3s include the opening cysteine and the closing phenylalanine or tryptophan. D genes are given only for firm matches. Some rows have no size entry. The others give once, few or many, or a class for an expanded clone.

v_call	d_call	clone_size	j_call	cdr3_aa	cdr3_nt
TRBV6-5	-	-	TRBJ1-1	CASRQTLNTEAFF	TGTGCCAGCAGACAGACACTGAACACTGAAGCTTTCTTT
TRBV4-1	-	-	TRBJ1-4	CASSHPSLGGEKLFF	TGCGCCAGCAGCCATCCGAGCCTGGGAGGGGAAAAACTGTTTTTT
TRBV2	TRBD1	-	TRBJ2-5	CASIEGAETQYF	TGTGCCAGCATCGAGGGGGCAGAGACCCAGTACTTC
TRBV4-2	TRBD2	-	TRBJ2-2	CASSQSPLSSGANTGELFF	TGTGCCAGCAGCCAATCCCCCCTTAGTAGCGGGGCTAACACCGGGGAGCTGTTTTTT
TRBV5-6	TRBD2	-	TRBJ2-3	CASSPSVREGTDTQYF	TGTGCCAGCAGCCCCTCGGTGCGGGAGGGCACAGATACGCAGTATTTT
TRBV6-1	TRBD1	-	TRBJ2-2	CASTPGTGDVGELFF	TGTGCCAGCACCCCTGGGACAGGGGACGTCGGGGAGCTGTTTTTT
TRBV28	TRBD1	-	TRBJ2-1	CATWGQVYNEQFF	TGTGCGACTTGGGGACAGGTTTACAATGAGCAGTTCTTC
TRBV6-1	-	-	TRBJ2-5	CASSEAIFLQTQYF	TGTGCCAGCAGTGAAGCGATTTTCCTACAGACCCAGTACTTC
TRBV9	-	-	TRBJ2-2	CASSVEEGGELFF	TGTGCCAGCAGCGTAGAAGAGGGCGGGGAGCTGTTTTTT
TRBV11-2	TRBD1	-	TRBJ2-5	CASSTWDSQETQYF	TGTGCCAGCAGCACTTGGGACAGCCAAGAGACCCAGTACTTC
TRBV10-3	-	-	TRBJ2-5	CAISFSGETQYF	TGTGCCATCAGTTTTAGCGGAGAGACCCAGTACTTC
TRBV30	-	-	TRBJ2-3	CAWSVPWRAGDTQYF	TGTGCCTGGAGTGTACCCTGGAGGGCTGGGGATACGCAGTATTTT
TRBV11-2	-	-	TRBJ2-7	CASSGRGVVGAYEQYF	TGTGCCAGCAGCGGCAGGGGGGTGGTAGGGGCCTACGAGCAGTACTTC
TRBV5-6	-	-	TRBJ2-1	CASSSGRSSGWAQFF	TGTGCCAGCAGCTCTGGGAGAAGTAGTGGTTGGGCGCAGTTCTTC
TRBV6-1	-	once	TRBJ2-7	CASSESSRYEQYF	TGTGCCAGCAGTGAATCATCACGGTACGAGCAGTACTTC
TRBV9	TRBD2	-	TRBJ2-5	CASSAGSSGGLQETQYF	TGTGCCAGCAGCGCGGGGAGTAGCGGGGGCTTACAAGAGACCCAGTACTTC
TRBV18	TRBD2	once	TRBJ2-3	CASSPPASGDTDTQYF	TGTGCCAGCTCACCACCGGCTAGCGGGGACACAGATACGCAGTATTTT
TRBV4-2	-	-	TRBJ2-1	CASSQDLEYEQFF	TGTGCCAGCAGCCAAGATCTGGAGTATGAGCAGTTCTTC
TRBV2	-	-	TRBJ2-3	CASSDQGRGAGGRTDTQYF	TGTGCCAGCAGTGATCAAGGGAGGGGGGCCGGCGGGAGAACAGATACGCAGTATTTT
TRBV11-3	-	-	TRBJ2-5	CASSLSGYPKETQYF	TGTGCCAGCAGCTTATCGGGGTACCCTAAAGAGACCCAGTACTTC
TRBV7-2	TRBD1	-	TRBJ2-2	CASSLEGGTGQLFF	TGTGCCAGCAGCTTAGAAGGGGGCACGGGTCAGCTGTTTTTT
TRBV5-1	TRBD1	-	TRBJ1-2	CASSQGSGGLGYTF	TGCGCCAGCAGCCAGGGATCAGGGGGGCTTGGCTACACCTTC
TRBV4-2	TRBD1	-	TRBJ1-5	CASSQKLDRGYQPQHF	TGTGCCAGCAGCCAAAAGCTCGACAGGGGTTATCAGCCCCAGCATTTT
TRBV18	-	-	TRBJ2-7	CASSQYRDSYEQYF	TGTGCCAGCTCACAATACCGGGACTCCTACGAGCAGTACTTC
TRBV18	-	-	TRBJ1-2	CASSPRPDSNYGYTF	TGTGCCAGCTCACCCCGACCGGACAGCAACTATGGCTACACCTTC
TRBV4-3	TRBD2	-	TRBJ2-1	CASSPGLAGSYNEQFF	TGCGCCAGCAGCCCGGGACTAGCGGGCTCCTACAATGAGCAGTTCTTC
TRBV5-4	TRBD2	-	TRBJ2-1	CASSRTSGGYNEQFF	TGTGCCAGCAGCCGGACTAGCGGGGGTTACAATGAGCAGTTCTTC
TRBV7-9	TRBD1	-	TRBJ1-1	CASVTGTDTEAFF	TGTGCCAGTGTTACCGGGACAGACACTGAAGCTTTCTTT